This TCR beta chain was documented in a study of cytomegalovirus exposure and HLA in healthy donors. The CDR3 sequence is 16 residues long. V lost 4 bases and J 7 bases, leaving 20 bases between the germline ends. The V gene's germline CDR1 is KGHSH and CDR2 LQKENI. Donors had nominal health at sampling but likely had unrecorded immune exposures. PCR primers comprised 60 Vbeta and 13 Jbeta primers. Repertoires were generated with immunoSEQ multiplex PCR, while TCRdb's copy carries only in-frame clones and drops some. The data contain 150,000 to 200,000 clones, under 90% of them seen just once; the ten biggest clones take up almost 7%. Study outcomes and limitations: Most TCR sequences were rare, but some public TCRs occurred in many donors. The study carried out a later analysis of TCR beta sequences. It associated roughly 17,000 of them with specific HLA alleles at a false discovery rate of 0.05.

In the case of this clone: Its target is unknown.

The chain has TRBV18 and TRBJ2-1; D may be TRBD2 (5 bases). Sequenced input: PBMCs. The TCR originated in a young man in good health and CMV-seropositive. The CDR3 sequence is CASSRRVGSRTNEQFF. The DNA of the CDR3 is TGTGCCAGCTCACGCCGCGTAGGGAGCAGGACGAATGAGCAGTTCTTC.